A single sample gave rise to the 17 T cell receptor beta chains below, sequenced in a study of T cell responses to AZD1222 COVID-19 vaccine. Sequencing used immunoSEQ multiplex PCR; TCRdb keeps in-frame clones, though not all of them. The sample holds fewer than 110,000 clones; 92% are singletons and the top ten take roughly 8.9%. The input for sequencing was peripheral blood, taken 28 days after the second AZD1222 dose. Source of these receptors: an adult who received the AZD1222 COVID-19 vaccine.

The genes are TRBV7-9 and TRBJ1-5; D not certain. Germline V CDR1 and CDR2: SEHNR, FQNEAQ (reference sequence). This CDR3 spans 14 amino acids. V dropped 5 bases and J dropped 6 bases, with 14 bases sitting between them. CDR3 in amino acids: CASSPGGFLQPQHF. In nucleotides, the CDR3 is TGTGCCAGCAGCCCGGGTGGCTTTCTTCAGCCCCAGCATTTT.

The DNA for the CDR3 is TGTGCCAGTAGTATCGGGGTGTTTGAAGCTTTCTTT. Encoded protein: CASSIGVFEAFF. The rearrangement joins TRBV19 to TRBJ1-1; D gene uncertain. V was pared by 3 bases and J by 7 bases, with 9 bases between. CDR1 and CDR2 from the germline V gene are LNHDA and SQIVND (reference sequence). The CDR3 contains 12 residues.

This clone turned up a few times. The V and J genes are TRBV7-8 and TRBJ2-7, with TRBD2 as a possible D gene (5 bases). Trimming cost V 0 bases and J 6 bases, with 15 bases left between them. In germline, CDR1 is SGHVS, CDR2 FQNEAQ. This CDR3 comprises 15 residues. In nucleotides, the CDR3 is TGTGCCAGCAGCTTAGCGGTACTAGGTCCCATCGAGCAGTACTTC. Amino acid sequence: CASSLAVLGPIEQYF.

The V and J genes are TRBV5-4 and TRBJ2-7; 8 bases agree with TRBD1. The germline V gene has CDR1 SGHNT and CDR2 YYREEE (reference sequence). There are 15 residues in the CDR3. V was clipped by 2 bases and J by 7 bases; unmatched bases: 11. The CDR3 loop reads CASSLSTGVDGEQYF. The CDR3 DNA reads TGTGCCAGCAGCTTATCGACAGGGGTGGACGGGGAGCAGTACTTC.

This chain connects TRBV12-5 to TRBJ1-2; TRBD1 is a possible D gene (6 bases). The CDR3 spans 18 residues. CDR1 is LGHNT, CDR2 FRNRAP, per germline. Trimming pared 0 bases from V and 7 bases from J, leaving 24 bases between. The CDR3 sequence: CASGLVVGGLGAGTGYTF. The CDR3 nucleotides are TGTGCTAGTGGTTTGGTAGTAGGGGGGCTAGGGGCAGGGACTGGCTACACCTTC.

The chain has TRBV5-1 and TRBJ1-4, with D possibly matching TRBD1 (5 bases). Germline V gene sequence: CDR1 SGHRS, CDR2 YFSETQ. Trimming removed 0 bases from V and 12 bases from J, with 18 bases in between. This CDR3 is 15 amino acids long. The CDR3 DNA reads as TGCGCCAGCAGCTTGGACACCGGGACCGCCGGACAACTGTTTTTT. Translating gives CASSLDTGTAGQLFF.

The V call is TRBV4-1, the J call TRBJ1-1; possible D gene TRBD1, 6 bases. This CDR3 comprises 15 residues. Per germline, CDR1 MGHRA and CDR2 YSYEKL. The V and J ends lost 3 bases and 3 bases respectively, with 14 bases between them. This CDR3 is CASSQDGGLDTEAFF. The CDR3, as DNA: TGCGCCAGCAGCCAGGATGGGGGGCTAGACACTGAAGCTTTCTTT.

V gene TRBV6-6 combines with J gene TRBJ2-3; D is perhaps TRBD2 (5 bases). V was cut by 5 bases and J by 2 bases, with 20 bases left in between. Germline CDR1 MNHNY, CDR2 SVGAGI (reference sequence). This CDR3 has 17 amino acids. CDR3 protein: CASSPRWGAVYTDTQYF. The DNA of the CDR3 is TGTGCCAGCAGTCCCCGGTGGGGAGCGGTGTACACAGATACGCAGTATTTT.

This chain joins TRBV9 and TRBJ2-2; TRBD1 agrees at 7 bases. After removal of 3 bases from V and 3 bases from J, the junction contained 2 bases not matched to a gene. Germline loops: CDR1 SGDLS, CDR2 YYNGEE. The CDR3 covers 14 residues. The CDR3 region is CASSAGQDTGELFF. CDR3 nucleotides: TGTGCCAGCAGCGCAGGACAGGACACCGGGGAGCTGTTTTTT. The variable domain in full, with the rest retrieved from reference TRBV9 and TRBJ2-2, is DSGVTQTPKHLITATGQRVTLRCSPRSGDLSVYWYQQSLDQGLQFLIQYYNGEERAKGNILERFSAQQFPDLHSELNLSSLELGDSALYFCASSAGQDTGELFFGEGSRLTVL.

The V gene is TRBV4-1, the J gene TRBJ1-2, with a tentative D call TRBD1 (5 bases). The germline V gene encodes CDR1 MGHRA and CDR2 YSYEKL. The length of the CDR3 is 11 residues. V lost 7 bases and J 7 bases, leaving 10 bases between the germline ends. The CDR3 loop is CASTDSVGYTF. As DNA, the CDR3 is TGCGCCAGCACCGACAGTGTTGGCTACACCTTC.

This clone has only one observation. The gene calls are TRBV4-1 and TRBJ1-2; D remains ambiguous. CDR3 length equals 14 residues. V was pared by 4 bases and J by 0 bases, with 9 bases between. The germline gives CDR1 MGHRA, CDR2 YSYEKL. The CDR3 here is CASSPLDPNYGYTF. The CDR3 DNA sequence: TGCGCCAGCAGCCCACTCGATCCTAACTATGGCTACACCTTC.

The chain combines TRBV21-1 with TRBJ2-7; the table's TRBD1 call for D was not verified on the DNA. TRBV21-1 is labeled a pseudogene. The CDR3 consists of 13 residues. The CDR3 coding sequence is TGTGCCACCCCGGGACAGGGAGGGTACGAGCAGTACTTC. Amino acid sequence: CATPGQGGYEQYF.

This CDR3 is CASSYSGGGQPQHF. For the CDR3, the DNA is TGTGCCAGCAGTTACTCAGGGGGCGGACAGCCCCAGCATTTT. V gene TRBV6-5 combines with J gene TRBJ1-5; TRBD1 agrees at 7 bases. V lost 0 bases and J lost 7; bases outside the gene matches: 3. This CDR3 has 14 amino acids. From germline, CDR1 is MNHEY and CDR2 SVGAGI.

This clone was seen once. The CDR3 region is CASSMSPFSRELNQPQHF. The CDR3 DNA follows: TGTGCCAGTAGTATGTCCCCCTTTTCCCGGGAGTTAAATCAGCCCCAGCATTTT. V and J are TRBV19 and TRBJ1-5, with D uncertain. Germline V CDR1 and CDR2: LNHDA, SQIVND (reference sequence). CDR3 size: 18 residues. The V end lost 3 bases, the J end lost 4 bases, and 22 bases lay between the germline ends.

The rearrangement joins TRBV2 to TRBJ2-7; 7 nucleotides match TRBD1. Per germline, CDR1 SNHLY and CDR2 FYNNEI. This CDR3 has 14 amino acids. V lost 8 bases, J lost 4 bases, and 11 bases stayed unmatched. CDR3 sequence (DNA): TGTGCCAGCTGGATCGGGACAGCTGATTACGAGCAGTACTTC. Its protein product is CASWIGTADYEQYF.

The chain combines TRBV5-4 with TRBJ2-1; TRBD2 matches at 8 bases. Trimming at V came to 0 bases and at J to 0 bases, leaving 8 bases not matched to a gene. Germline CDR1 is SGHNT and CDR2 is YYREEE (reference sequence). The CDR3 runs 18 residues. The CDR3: CASSLGAGGSSSYNEQFF. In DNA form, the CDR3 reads TGTGCCAGCAGCTTGGGGGCGGGGGGTAGCAGCTCCTACAATGAGCAGTTCTTC. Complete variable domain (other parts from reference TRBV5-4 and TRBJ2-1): ETGVTQSPTHLIKTRGQQVTLRCSSQSGHNTVSWYQQALGQGPQFIFQYYREEENGRGNFPPRFSGLQFPNYSSELNVNALELDDSALYLCASSLGAGGSSSYNEQFFGPGTRLTVL.

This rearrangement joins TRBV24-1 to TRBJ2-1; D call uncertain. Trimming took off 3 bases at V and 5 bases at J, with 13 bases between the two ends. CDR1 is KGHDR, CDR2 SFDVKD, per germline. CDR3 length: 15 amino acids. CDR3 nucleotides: TGTGCCACCAGTGATCGGTCAGGCCGGAACAATGAGCAGTTCTTC. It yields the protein CATSDRSGRNNEQFF.